This T cell receptor (beta chain) was retrieved from a study of T cell changes during pregnancy in multiple sclerosis. CDR3 length: 16 amino acids. V was clipped by 6 bases and J by 7 bases, with 19 bases between them. CDR1 SEHNR and CDR2 FQNEAQ come from the germline V gene (reference sequence). Data came from immunoSEQ multiplex PCR; TCRdb stores just in-frame clones and leaves some out. The sample lists around 88,000 clones, approximately 92% seen once, with approximately 2.6% in the top ten. The chain combines TRBV7-9 with TRBJ1-6; no reliable D call. This TCR derives from a female donor with multiple sclerosis, enrolled in a pregnancy study. Sequencing used peripheral blood, obtained in the first trimester of pregnancy. The CDR3 region is CASSRYIGVVNSPLHF. The DNA of the CDR3 is TGTGCCAGCAGTCGTTACATCGGGGTGGTGAATTCACCCCTCCACTTT.